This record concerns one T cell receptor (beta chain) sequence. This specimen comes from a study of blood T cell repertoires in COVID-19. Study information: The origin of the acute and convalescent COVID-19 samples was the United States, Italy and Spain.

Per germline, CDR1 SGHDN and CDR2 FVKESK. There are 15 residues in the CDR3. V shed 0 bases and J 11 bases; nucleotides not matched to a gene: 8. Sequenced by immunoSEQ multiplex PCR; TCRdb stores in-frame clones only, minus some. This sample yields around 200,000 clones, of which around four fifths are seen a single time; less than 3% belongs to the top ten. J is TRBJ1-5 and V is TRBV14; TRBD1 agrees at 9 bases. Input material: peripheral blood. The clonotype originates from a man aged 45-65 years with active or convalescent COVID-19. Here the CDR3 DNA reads TGTGCCAGCAGCCAAGATGGGGGGACAGGGTGGTCCCAGCATTTT. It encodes CASSQDGGTGWSQHF. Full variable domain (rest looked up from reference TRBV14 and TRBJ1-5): EAGVTQFPSHSVIEKGQTVTLRCDPISGHDNLYWYRRVMGKEIKFLLHFVKESKQDESGMPNNRFLAERTGGTYSTLKVQPAELEDSGVYFCASSQDGGTGWSQHFGDGTRLSIL.